The 31 T cell receptor beta chains presented below share a single source sample, sequenced in a study of T cell repertoires in cytomegalovirus infection. The antigens these receptors bind are not known. A single record per CDR3 protein comes from TCRdb applying MiXCR to the reads. The sample has around 800,000 distinct CDR3 sequences, approximately 32% seen once. The source was cultured CD8+ T cells from PBMCs, collected from culture after CMV antigen stimulation. The receptors shown here come from a human donor in good health (CMV status not recorded). Some clones in this sample may be carry-over from other donors' samples.

This clonotype was detected a few times. The chain combines TRBV10-2 with TRBJ2-3; D is ambiguous. Trimming shortened V by 0 bases and J by 3 bases, and 13 bases separated the two germline ends. CDR1 and CDR2 (germline): WSHSY, SAAADI. The CDR3 covers 16 residues. The CDR3 loop reads CASSESTVLETDTQYF. The DNA of the CDR3 is TGCGCCAGCAGTGAGTCGACGGTGCTCGAAACAGATACGCAGTATTTT.

The rearrangement links TRBV28 to TRBJ1-1; 7 bases align to TRBD1. Trimming removed 3 bases from V and 4 bases from J; junction bases left unmatched: 8. The V gene's germline CDR1 is MDHEN and CDR2 SYDVKM. CDR3 length equals 15 residues. Written as DNA, the CDR3 is TGTGCCAGCAGTTTTTACAGGGGAGGCAGCACTGAAGCTTTCTTT. Its protein product is CASSFYRGGSTEAFF.

This rearrangement joins TRBV25-1 to TRBJ2-5; possibly TRBD2 for D (5 bases). The CDR3 loop spans 16 amino acids. Germline assignment: CDR1 MGHDK and CDR2 SYGVNS. V was cut by 4 bases and J by 5 bases, with 20 bases left in between. CDR3 nucleotides: TGTGCCAGCAGTGGTCCCCGCGGACTTTTGTGGGAGACCCAGTACTTC. As protein: CASSGPRGLLWETQYF.

In this sample, this clonotype turned up many times. The chain combines TRBV12-3 or TRBV12-4 with TRBJ1-4; D perhaps matches TRBD1 (6 bases). Trimming pared 5 bases from V and 5 bases from J, leaving 15 bases between. The CDR3 spans 15 residues. This CDR3 reads CASSPPGDPNEKLFF. As DNA, the CDR3 is TGTGCCAGCAGTCCGCCAGGGGACCCGAATGAAAAACTGTTTTTT.

In regard to this clonotype: One end of the junction does not line up with germline, which may come from a read error. The J gene is TRBJ1-6, the V gene TRBV5-4, with 8 bases lining up with TRBD1. The CDR3 covers 15 residues. Germline V gene lookup returns CDR1 SGHNT and CDR2 YYREEE (reference sequence). CDR3 in DNA: TGTGCCAGCAGCTTGGGGGACAGGATTCTTTCACTCCTCCACTTT. It is translated as CASSLGDRILSLLHF.

In its sample, this clonotype was seen a few times. The rearrangement uses TRBV7-9 and TRBJ2-5; D gene unclear. The ends were cut back, 5 bases at V and 2 bases at J, with 15 bases in the middle. The CDR3 runs to 15 residues. The germline V gene encodes CDR1 SEHNR and CDR2 FQNEAQ (reference sequence). The CDR3 sequence is CASSNPLGSQETQYF. The CDR3 bases are TGTGCCAGCAGCAACCCTCTGGGATCTCAAGAGACCCAGTACTTC.

This clonotype occurred a few times. The genes are TRBV6-1 and TRBJ2-5; TRBD1 or TRBD2 may be the D gene (5 bases each). V was clipped by 0 bases and J by 5 bases, with 13 bases between them. The CDR3 runs 15 residues. CDR1 MNHNS and CDR2 SASEGT come from the germline V gene. CDR3 sequence (DNA): TGTGCCAGCAGTGAAGCATGGGGGTATGGGGAGACCCAGTACTTC. Translated, it gives CASSEAWGYGETQYF.

This clonotype was recorded a few times. The rearrangement links TRBV28 to TRBJ1-5; D remains ambiguous. V lost 5 bases and J lost 6, with 14 bases in between. In germline, CDR1 is MDHEN, CDR2 SYDVKM. This CDR3 has 14 residues. CDR3 coding DNA: TGTGCCAGCAGTGGAAGTGGGGAAACTCAGCCCCAGCATTTT. Its protein product is CASSGSGETQPQHF.

This clonotype was detected many times. The germline gene is not matched at one end of the junction; a read error may be the cause. The rearrangement joins TRBV7-9 to TRBJ1-1; D uncertain. The CDR3 length is 12 residues. Germline CDR1 is SEHNR and CDR2 is FQNEAQ (reference sequence). Here the CDR3 DNA reads TGTGCCAGCAGTTTAGGTTTGACTGAAGCTTTCTTT. It codes for CASSLGLTEAFF.

The CDR3 here is CATSDLRWDREEAFF. CDR3 nucleotides: TGTGCCACCAGTGATTTGCGCTGGGACAGGGAAGAAGCTTTCTTT. The rearrangement uses TRBV24-1 and TRBJ1-1; 9 bases fit TRBD1. Germline assignment: CDR1 KGHDR and CDR2 SFDVKD. Unmatched junction bases numbered 6, after V lost 0 bases and J lost 8 bases. This CDR3 is 15 amino acids long.

V usage is TRBV12-3 or TRBV12-4 and J usage is TRBJ1-5; the match to TRBD1 covers 9 bases. This CDR3 has 15 amino acids. Losses at the gene ends were 5 bases for V and 2 bases for J; bases not matched to a gene: 4. The chain's CDR3 is CASSATGGRNQPQHF. For the CDR3, the DNA is TGTGCCAGCAGTGCTACAGGGGGCCGCAATCAGCCCCAGCATTTT.

This clonotype has more than one count but fewer than ten. The gene calls are TRBV4-1 and TRBJ1-1; D remains ambiguous. The germline CDR1 and CDR2 sequences are MGHRA and YSYEKL. This CDR3 has 15 amino acids. V was shortened by 0 bases and J by 5 bases, with 13 bases between the two germline ends. DNA of the CDR3: TGCGCCAGCAGCCAAGATTATGGGAGAGGGACTGAAGCTTTCTTT. The encoded protein is CASSQDYGRGTEAFF.

There are a few counts of this clonotype. The chain has TRBV28 and TRBJ1-1; the D gene is possibly TRBD1 (5 bases). V was trimmed by 9 bases and J by 1 base, leaving 9 bases between them. CDR1 is MDHEN, CDR2 SYDVKM, per germline. The CDR3 spans 12 residues. CDR3 loop: CASNDRNTEAFF. The DNA for the CDR3 is TGTGCCAGTAACGACAGGAACACTGAAGCTTTCTTT.

This clonotype was seen only a few times. This chain links TRBV6-2 or TRBV6-3 with TRBJ2-3; D not resolved. Germline V lookup: CDR1 MNHEY, CDR2 SVGEGT. This CDR3 region has 14 residues. Trimming removed 8 bases at V and 1 base at J, with 13 bases between. Here the CDR3 reads CASRLPLRTDTQYF. The CDR3 nucleotides read TGTGCCAGCCGACTGCCCCTCCGCACAGATACGCAGTATTTT.

This chain joins TRBV4-1 and TRBJ1-2; D remains ambiguous. Germline CDR1 reads MGHRA; CDR2 reads YSYEKL. The CDR3 has 12 residues. V lost 8 bases and J 5 bases, leaving 12 bases between the germline ends. CDR3 DNA: TGCGCCAGCCACGATCGGGGATATGGCTACACCTTC. Translated: CASHDRGYGYTF.

The table lists this clonotype with a few counts. The chain has TRBV7-2 and TRBJ1-1; D not certain. Per germline, CDR1 SGHTA and CDR2 FQGNSA. V was pared by 3 bases and J by 1 base, with 9 bases between. The CDR3 length is 14 residues. The CDR3 region is CASSLRHPNTEAFF. As DNA, the CDR3 is TGTGCCAGCAGCTTGAGACACCCGAACACTGAAGCTTTCTTT.

This chain connects TRBV2 to TRBJ2-3; D remains ambiguous. This CDR3 region has 14 residues. V dropped 2 bases and J dropped 7 bases, with 13 bases sitting between them. Germline V gene data show CDR1 as SNHLY and CDR2 as FYNNEI. The CDR3 region has the DNA TGTGCCAGCAGTGAATTTCAGCAGGCCTATACGCAGTATTTT. Protein sequence: CASSEFQQAYTQYF.

The V call is TRBV20-1, the J call TRBJ2-4, with a weak D call TRBD2 (7 bases). Between the trimmed V and J ends, which lost 8 bases and 3 bases, there was a span of 20 bases. Germline CDR1 and CDR2: DFQATT and SNEGSKA (reference sequence). The CDR3 length is 15 residues. CDR3 coding DNA: TGCAGTCTCCGAGGGGGGGGCGAAGACAAAAACATTCAGTACTTC. It specifies CSLRGGGEDKNIQYF.

This clonotype was counted ten times or more. The V gene is TRBV12-3 or TRBV12-4, the J gene TRBJ1-1, with D unclear. This CDR3 region has 14 residues. With 5 bases removed from V and 1 base from J, the gap between germline ends came to 11 bases. The CDR3 loop is CASSPLQGNTEAFF. The CDR3 DNA is TGTGCCAGCAGTCCCCTTCAAGGGAACACTGAAGCTTTCTTT.

This clonotype was counted a few times. V is TRBV12-3 or TRBV12-4 and J is TRBJ2-6; D uncertain. Trimming stripped 6 bases from V and 2 bases from J, with 8 bases between. This CDR3 has 14 amino acids. The CDR3 here is CASRYGAGANVLTF. The CDR3 DNA reads as TGTGCCAGCAGATATGGGGCTGGGGCCAACGTCCTGACTTTC.

This clonotype was recorded at least ten times. A junction end diverges from the germline sequence, so it may reflect a read error. The chain is built from TRBV7-2 and TRBJ2-2; 9 bases are shared with TRBD1. CDR3 size: 18 residues. Germline V lookup: CDR1 SGHTA, CDR2 FQGNSA. CDR3 amino acids: CASSLAGPGQGSTGELFF. CDR3 bases: TGTGCCAGCAGTTTAGCAGGCCCGGGACAGGGAAGTACCGGGGAGCTGTTTTTT.

This chain joins TRBV10-3 and TRBJ2-2, with 9 bases identical to TRBD2. The V gene end was trimmed by 5 bases and the J gene end by 5 bases; junction bases not matched to a gene: 3. CDR1 is ENHRY, CDR2 SYGVKD, per germline. The CDR3 totals 14 residues. In DNA form, the CDR3 reads TGTGCCATCAGTAGCGGGGGGCATACCGGGGAGCTGTTTTTT. This sequence encodes CAISSGGHTGELFF.

The genes are TRBV28 and TRBJ1-5, with D possibly being TRBD1 (6 bases). Germline assignment: CDR1 MDHEN and CDR2 SYDVKM. V was shortened by 6 bases and J by 8 bases, with 17 bases between the two germline ends. This CDR3 contains 14 residues. The chain's CDR3 is CASRGGAVWEPQHF. The CDR3, as DNA: TGTGCCAGCAGAGGGGGGGCGGTTTGGGAGCCCCAGCATTTT.

The CDR3 DNA sequence: TGTGCCAGCAGTCCGCTCTATGCAGACTACGAGCAGTACGTC. It encodes CASSPLYADYEQYV. The chain is built from TRBV5-6 and TRBJ2-7; D is uncertain. Germline V CDR1 and CDR2: SGHDT, YYEEEE. Trimming removed 5 bases at V and 3 bases at J, with 15 bases between. The CDR3 length is 14 residues.

The gene calls are TRBV15 and TRBJ2-7; no reliable D call. Germline-derived CDR1 and CDR2 are LNHNV and YYDKDF (reference sequence). Trimming left V 5 bases short and J 4 bases short, with 15 bases between. The CDR3 spans 14 residues. The CDR3 bases are TGTGCCACCAGCGTGACCCGGTACTCTTACGAGCAGTACGTC. Translated, it gives CATSVTRYSYEQYV.

The sample holds a few counts of this clonotype. The chain links TRBV27 to TRBJ2-3; TRBD2 might be the D (5 bases). The CDR3 has 14 residues. V was pared by 5 bases and J by 0 bases, with 9 bases between. Germline V gene lookup returns CDR1 MNHEY and CDR2 SMNVEV (reference sequence). The DNA of the CDR3 is TGTGCCAGCAGTCGTGGCGGGAGCACAGATACGCAGTATTTT. Residues: CASSRGGSTDTQYF.

This clonotype has a handful of counts. The rearrangement joins TRBV29-1 to TRBJ2-7, with D perhaps given as TRBD1 or TRBD2 (5 bases each). Germline loops: CDR1 SQVTM, CDR2 ANQGSEA. The CDR3 has 14 residues. The V end was cut by 1 base, the J end by 0 bases, with 10 bases between. The CDR3 DNA follows: TGCAGCGTTGAAGGGGACGGAGACTCCTACGAGCAGTACTTC. This translates into CSVEGDGDSYEQYF.

This clonotype is a singleton in its sample. The chain is built from TRBV15 and TRBJ2-1; tentative D call: TRBD1 (5 bases). Germline V CDR1 and CDR2: LNHNV, YYDKDF (reference sequence). The CDR3 is made up of 15 amino acids. V was pared by 0 bases and J by 6 bases, with 12 bases between. The CDR3 reads CATSRDLDRSNEQFF. The CDR3 region has the DNA TGTGCCACCAGCAGAGATCTTGACAGAAGCAATGAGCAGTTCTTC.

The chain combines TRBV12-3 or TRBV12-4 with TRBJ1-2; 8 positions match TRBD1. With 2 bases clipped from V and 6 bases from J, the junction kept 8 bases outside the gene matches. This CDR3 comprises 15 residues. The CDR3 bases are TGTGCCAGCAGTTTAATACGGACAGGGACCAATGGCTACACCTTC. Translation: CASSLIRTGTNGYTF.

This clonotype was picked up a small number of times. The CDR3 region is CASTRGLAEAFF. The CDR3 DNA reads as TGTGCCAGTACCCGAGGCCTGGCTGAAGCTTTCTTT. The chain recombines TRBV19 with TRBJ1-1; no reliable D call. Germline CDR1 LNHDA, CDR2 SQIVND (reference sequence). The V gene lost 7 bases and the J gene lost 6 bases, with 12 bases spanning the gap. The CDR3 covers 12 residues.

J is TRBJ1-1 and V is TRBV27; D ambiguous. Germline lookup yields CDR1 MNHEY and CDR2 SMNVEV (reference sequence). The CDR3 has 11 residues. Trimming shortened V by 7 bases and J by 1 base, and 4 bases separated the two germline ends. The CDR3 DNA follows: TGTGCCAGCAAGAAGAACACTGAAGCTTTCTTT. Protein product: CASKKNTEAFF.